These T cell receptor beta chains were read from a single sample in a study of response to subunit inactivated influenza vaccine. TCRdb recomputed calls from the RT-PCR reads with MiXCR, one row per CDR3 protein. Of about 700,000 distinct CDR3 sequences detected, about 15% appear once; the ten largest clones hold 5.5% to 8%. Sequences were derived from PBMCs from blood, sampled 14 days before vaccination. Every receptor here comes from a man aged 50 or older who received an inactivated influenza vaccine. CDR3s include the opening cysteine and the closing phenylalanine or tryptophan. The D gene is left open where the match is weak. Size is omitted from some rows. Given values are once, few, many or a class for expanded clones.

length	D	J	size	V	DNA	CDR3
15	TRBD1	TRBJ2-7	NA	TRBV3-1	TGTGCCAGCAGCCAAGCACCAGGGACAGTCTACGAGCAGTACTTC	CASSQAPGTVYEQYF
17	TRBD1	TRBJ1-2	few	TRBV20-1	TGCAGTGCTAGAGTTTTCGGGACAGGGCAGATTAACTATGGCTACACCTTC	CSARVFGTGQINYGYTF
13	TRBD2	TRBJ2-7	few	TRBV29-1	TGCAGCGTTGCCCCCCGACTAGCAGGCGAGCAGTACTTC	CSVAPRLAGEQYF
17	TRBD1	TRBJ1-6	few	TRBV28	TGTGCCAGCAGTTCCCGACAGGGGAGCTCCTATAATTCACCCCTCCACTTT	CASSSRQGSSYNSPLHF
14	NA	TRBJ2-1	NA	TRBV6-2/TRBV6-3	TGTGCCAGCATGGTCAGACAGGAAGCTTATGAGCAGTTCTTC	CASMVRQEAYEQFF
16	TRBD2	TRBJ2-5	NA	TRBV12-3/TRBV12-4	TGTGCCAGCAGCACTCTTAGCGGGGCCTATCAAGAGACCCAGTACTTC	CASSTLSGAYQETQYF
14	NA	TRBJ1-1	NA	TRBV4-3	TGCGCCAGCAGCCAAACCCGGGAATTCACTGAAGCTTTCTTT	CASSQTREFTEAFF
15	TRBD1	TRBJ2-3	NA	TRBV7-3	TGTGCCAGCAGCTATGGGACAGGCTCCCCCGGTACGCAGTATTTT	CASSYGTGSPGTQYF
15	NA	TRBJ2-2	few	TRBV5-1	TGCGCCAGCATAGCTACGGGACAGAACACCGGGGAGCTGTTTTTT	CASIATGQNTGELFF
14	NA	TRBJ1-1	few	TRBV25-1	TGTGCCAGCAGTGAGGATAGGGGGGCCTCTGAAGCTTTCTTT	CASSEDRGASEAFF
16	TRBD1	TRBJ2-1	NA	TRBV4-3	TGCGCCAGCAGCCTCGCAGGGGGCGCCCGGAACAATGAGCAGTTCTTC	CASSLAGGARNNEQFF
14	NA	TRBJ2-4	few	TRBV29-1	TGCAGCGTTGAAGATCCGCGGGGGCCCAACATTCAGTACTTC	CSVEDPRGPNIQYF
16	TRBD2	TRBJ2-1	NA	TRBV6-1	TGTGCCAGCAGGCAACTAGCGGGAGGGAGCAACAATGAGCAGTTCTTC	CASRQLAGGSNNEQFF
13	NA	TRBJ1-1	few	TRBV6-5	TGTGCCAGCATTAAGACAGGGAACACTGAAGCTTTCTTT	CASIKTGNTEAFF
14	TRBD2	TRBJ2-2	NA	TRBV7-3	TGTGCCAGCAGCTTAGGCGGGAGTAACTGGGAGCTGTTTTTT	CASSLGGSNWELFF
14	NA	TRBJ1-1	many	TRBV10-3	TGTGCCATCAGTGATTCCATGGGGAACACTGAAGCTTTCTTT	CAISDSMGNTEAFF
16	TRBD1	TRBJ2-1	few	TRBV20-1	TGCAGTGCTAGGGAAAACAGGGGGCACATATACAATGAGCAGTTCTTC	CSARENRGHIYNEQFF
15	TRBD1	TRBJ1-2	few	TRBV6-1	TGTGCCAGCAGTCCTGGACAGGGCGAAGCCTATGGCTACACCTTC	CASSPGQGEAYGYTF
16	TRBD1	TRBJ2-1	many	TRBV19	TGTGCCAGTAGTAACGACCGGGACAGGGGGCTTGGAGAGCAGTTCTTC	CASSNDRDRGLGEQFF
12	NA	TRBJ2-7	medium-sized	TRBV11-1	TGTGCCAGCAGCTTCTTTGAGGGCGAGCAGTACTTC	CASSFFEGEQYF
17	NA	TRBJ1-6	NA	TRBV27	TGTGCCAGCAGCGCCTTGATTTGGGGACAAGAGAATTCACCCCTCCACTTT	CASSALIWGQENSPLHF
16	TRBD2	TRBJ2-1	NA	TRBV7-8	TGTGCCAGCAGCTCGCGGCCCGGGACTAGCGGGGCTGAGCAGTTCTTC	CASSSRPGTSGAEQFF
14	NA	TRBJ2-3	NA	TRBV15	TGTGCCACCAGCAGAGAGCGGACCACAGATACGCAGTATTTT	CATSRERTTDTQYF
14	TRBD2	TRBJ2-5	few	TRBV10-3	TGTGCCATCTCTCTAGCGGGAGGTCGAGAGACCCAGTACTTC	CAISLAGGRETQYF
15	NA	TRBJ2-7	NA	TRBV6-1	TGTGCCAGCAGTGAGGGTCCCGGGAGAACCTACGAGCAGTACTTC	CASSEGPGRTYEQYF